The 3 T cell receptor beta chains presented below share a single source sample, sequenced in a study of blood T cell repertoires in COVID-19. Repertoires were generated with immunoSEQ multiplex PCR, while TCRdb's copy carries only in-frame clones and drops some. Of about 100,000 clones in the sample, roughly 88% were seen once. The sample taken for sequencing was peripheral blood. These TCRs come from a human donor in a cohort sampled during active COVID-19.

There are a few counts of this clone. The chain combines TRBV7-9 with TRBJ1-3; 8 bases are shared with TRBD1. With V trimmed by 1 base and J by 0 bases, 5 bases remained unmatched. The CDR3 totals 17 residues. Per germline, CDR1 SEHNR and CDR2 FQNEAQ (reference sequence). CDR3 sequence reads: CASSLGSTGASGNTIYF. The CDR3 nucleotides are TGTGCCAGCAGCTTAGGTTCGACAGGGGCCTCTGGAAACACCATATATTTT. The whole variable domain, remainder taken from reference TRBV7-9 and TRBJ1-3, is DTGVSQNPRHKITKRGQNVTFRCDPISEHNRLYWYRQTLGQGPEFLTYFQNEAQLEKSRLLSDRFSAERPKGSFSTLEIQRTEQGDSAMYLCASSLGSTGASGNTIYFGEGSWLTVV.

The chain carries TRBV5-1 and TRBJ1-1; TRBD1 aligns across 7 bases. Germline values: CDR1 SGHRS, CDR2 YFSETQ. V trimming: 3 bases; J trimming: 3 bases; junction bases outside the gene matches: 2. CDR3 length equals 13 residues. CDR3 residues: CASSSGTDTEAFF. The CDR3 DNA reads as TGCGCCAGCAGCTCCGGGACAGACACTGAAGCTTTCTTT. Supplemented by reference TRBV5-1 and TRBJ1-1, the full variable domain reads KAGVTQTPRYLIKTRGQQVTLSCSPISGHRSVSWYQQTPGQGLQFLFEYFSETQRNKGNFPGRFSGRQFSNSRSEMNVSTLELGDSALYLCASSSGTDTEAFFGQGTRLTVV.

This chain links TRBV5-3 with TRBJ2-1; 8 bases align to TRBD1. TRBV5-3 is an open reading frame, and its role is uncertain. Trimming at V came to 4 bases and at J to 7 bases, leaving 10 bases not matched to a gene. The CDR3 has 15 residues. The CDR3 nucleotides read TGTGCCAGAAGCCCGCAGGACAGGGAAGGAAATGAGCAGTTCTTC. It specifies CARSPQDREGNEQFF.